This T cell receptor beta chain was sequenced for a study of blood T cell repertoires in COVID-19 (TCRdb year 2020). Context from the whole study: Samples from collaborators originated in the United States, Italy and Spain and spanned both the acute and convalescent phases of COVID-19. The material from the prospective study consisted of cDNA or gDNA derived from T cells, B-cell-depleted T cells, or PBMCs. Deeply sampled blood TCRbeta repertoires from subjects exposed to, actively infected with, or recovered from COVID-19 were included in the dataset. The repertoires were made available in a free public database intended to serve as a resource for research on the immune response to SARS-CoV-2. The samples were drawn from two sources: the first 160 participants of the ongoing ImmuneRACE study, and some 1,300 subjects contributed by 6 global collaborators. Nearly every sample came with metadata listing a de-identified subject ID, COVID-19 status, age in years and sex. Where available, HLA class I and class II types were obtained from metadata supplied by the sample provider rather than from assay-based typing.

At one collaborating source in Seattle, patients were enrolled during active infection and were followed longitudinally through the course of disease. Whole blood was collected in K2EDTA tubes by collaborating institutions according to the institutions' own protocols. For TCRbeta analysis, collaborator samples were shipped as frozen whole blood, as isolated PBMCs, or as DNA extracted from either sample type. V is pared back by 1 base and J by 6 bases, with 10 bases lying between the germline termini. The CDR3 holds 14 amino acids from the cysteine to the phenylalanine. Of the read, only the CDR3 DNA is kept; its 42 bases are in frame from base 1. Based on the germline V gene (reference sequence), the CDR1 and CDR2 sequences are LNHDA and SQIVND. Summary of the overall study and its limitations: Clinical and demographic metadata were provided uncurated, with the amount varying by source and participant.

As concerns this clone: No antigen is known for it. No base quality information exists; no much larger clone differs at one position.

The immunoSEQ Assay, a bias-controlled multiplex PCR, was used to amplify TCRbeta CDR3 regions from genomic DNA. The authors' analysis ran thus. Within the assay, amplification of reference gene primers was used to estimate how many nucleated cells each sample contained. Sequence reads were collapsed and filtered to measure the absolute abundance of every unique TCRbeta CDR3 rearrangement. Productive Simpson clonality was computed per sample as the square root of Simpson's diversity index over productive rearrangements. The clones in this table, taken by TCRdb from immuneACCESS, are in-frame only. Not every clone is retained; where verified, under half of the shortfall comes from an unresolved V gene, and the cause of the rest is unknown. V and J calls and clone size are as listed in that table; D and trimming were resolved from the DNA. Here the sample has 150,000 to 200,000 clones; about 85% occur a single time. The top ten clones comprise approximately 15% of the sample.

What was sequenced was peripheral blood. The sequence was collected from a woman aged 70-85 years with COVID-19, enrolled during active disease. The chain is assembled from TRBV19 and TRBJ2-1; TRBD2 is possibly the D segment (6 matching bases). The CDR3 protein sequence reads: CASSIAGVSNEQFF. The nucleotides are TGTGCCAGTAGTATAGCGGGGGTGAGCAATGAGCAGTTCTTC.